This T cell receptor beta chain originates from a study of CD8 T cells in ankylosing spondylitis. This clonotype occurred many times. Its matching antigen is unknown. TCRdb used MiXCR to reprocess the 5' RACE reads, holding one entry per CDR3 protein. The table shows more than 150,000 distinct CDR3 sequences, with approximately 10% occurring only once. Notes on the study in general: Reactive arthritis synovial fluid and blood were previously reported to contain some motif variants.

Specimen: blood, either unsorted or a sorted T cell fraction (not recorded which). The sequence derives from a male donor with ankylosing spondylitis or in good health (not recorded which).

The chain's CDR3 is CASSEVGTAYEQYF. The CDR3 DNA reads TGTGCCAGCAGTGAAGTTGGGACCGCCTACGAGCAGTACTTC. The chain employs TRBV6-1 and TRBJ2-7; D possibly uses TRBD1 or TRBD2 (5 bases each). Germline V gene sequence: CDR1 MNHNS, CDR2 SASEGT. V was clipped by 1 base and J by 2 bases, with 9 bases between them. The CDR3 extends over 14 amino acids.